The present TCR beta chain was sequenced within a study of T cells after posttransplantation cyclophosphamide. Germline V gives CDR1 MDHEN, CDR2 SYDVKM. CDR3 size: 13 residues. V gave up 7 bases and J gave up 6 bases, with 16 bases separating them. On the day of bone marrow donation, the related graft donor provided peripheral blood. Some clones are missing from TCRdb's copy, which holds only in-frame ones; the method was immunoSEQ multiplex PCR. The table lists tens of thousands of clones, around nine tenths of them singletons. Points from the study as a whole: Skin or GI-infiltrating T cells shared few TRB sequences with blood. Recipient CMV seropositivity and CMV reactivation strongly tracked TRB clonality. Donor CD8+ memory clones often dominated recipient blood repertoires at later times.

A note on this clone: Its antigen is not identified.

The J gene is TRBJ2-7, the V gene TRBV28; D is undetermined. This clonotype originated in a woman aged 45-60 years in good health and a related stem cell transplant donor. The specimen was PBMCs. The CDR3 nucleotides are TGTGCCAGCATCTCCAGGTCCCTATCCGAGCAGTACTTC. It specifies CASISRSLSEQYF. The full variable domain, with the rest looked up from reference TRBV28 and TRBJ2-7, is DVKVTQSSRYLVKRTGEKVFLECVQDMDHENMFWYRQDPGLGLRLIYFSYDVKMKEKGDIPEGYSVSREKKERFSLILESASTNQTSMYLCASISRSLSEQYFGPGTRLTVT.